The 21 T cell receptor beta chains presented below share a single source sample, sequenced in a study of blood T cell repertoires in COVID-19. Only in-frame clones appear in the TCRdb table, and some are missing; sequencing was by immunoSEQ multiplex PCR. The sample has some 190,000 clones, around 84% seen once. Sequencing used peripheral blood. These receptors originate from a human donor in a cohort sampled during active COVID-19.

The chain is built from TRBV7-9 and TRBJ2-7, with a weak D call TRBD2 (6 bases). Trimming left V 1 base short and J 2 bases short, with 12 bases between. The CDR3 runs 15 residues. Germline V gene lookup returns CDR1 SEHNR and CDR2 FQNEAQ (reference sequence). The CDR3 reads CASSLGSGDAYEQYV. For the CDR3, the DNA is TGTGCCAGCAGCTTAGGGTCGGGGGACGCCTACGAGCAGTACGTC.

The chain links TRBV7-8 to TRBJ2-2; 9 bases agree with TRBD1. The V gene end was trimmed by 4 bases and the J gene end by 6 bases; junction bases not matched to a gene: 3. Germline lookup yields CDR1 SGHVS and CDR2 FQNEAQ. The CDR3 contains 14 residues. CDR3 sequence: CASSSHRGPGELFF. As DNA, the CDR3 is TGTGCCAGCAGCTCCCACAGGGGGCCCGGGGAGCTGTTTTTT.

V usage is TRBV19 and J usage is TRBJ1-5; D is possibly TRBD1 (6 bases). V was cut by 3 bases and J by 4 bases, with 10 bases left in between. The CDR3 covers 14 residues. Germline V gives CDR1 LNHDA, CDR2 SQIVND (reference sequence). The CDR3 nucleotides read TGTGCCAGTAGTATTGAACAGGGAAATCAGCCCCAGCATTTT. It codes for CASSIEQGNQPQHF.

V usage is TRBV5-6 and J usage is TRBJ2-1, with 9 nucleotides matching TRBD2. V lost 1 base, J lost 5 bases, and 7 bases stayed unmatched. Germline V gene sequence: CDR1 SGHDT, CDR2 YYEEEE. This CDR3 contains 16 residues. The CDR3 spells CASSLSSSGTHNEQFF. CDR3 nucleotides: TGTGCCAGCAGCTTGTCGTCTAGCGGGACCCACAATGAGCAGTTCTTC.

A remark on this clone: The same CDR3 is also encoded by other DNA sequences in this sample. The chain is built from TRBV3-1 (or the pseudogene TRBV3-2) and TRBJ1-1; possibly TRBD1 for D (5 bases). Deletions cut 5 bases from V and 2 bases from J, with 9 bases between. Germline CDR1 reads LGHDT; CDR2 reads YNNKEL (reference sequence). This CDR3 is built from 13 residues. The CDR3 sequence: CASSGHTNTEAFF. The CDR3 bases are TGTGCCAGCAGCGGACACACCAACACTGAAGCTTTCTTT.

The rearrangement links TRBV5-1 to TRBJ2-5; D is possibly TRBD1 (6 bases). CDR3 length equals 14 residues. Germline CDR1 SGHRS, CDR2 YFSETQ. V was pared by 6 bases and J by 0 bases, with 12 bases between. CDR3 region: CASTRTGNQETQYF. The DNA of the CDR3 is TGCGCCAGCACTCGAACAGGGAACCAAGAGACCCAGTACTTC.

The genes are TRBV18 and TRBJ2-7, with no clear D. Trimming took off 0 bases at V and 0 bases at J, with 9 bases between the two ends. CDR3 length equals 15 residues. Germline V gene sequence: CDR1 KGHSH, CDR2 LQKENI. CDR3 bases: TGTGCCAGCTCACCACCGTGGCGGAGCTCCTACGAGCAGTACGTC. Translated: CASSPPWRSSYEQYV.

The V call is TRBV11-2, the J call TRBJ2-7; 10 bases match TRBD2. The CDR3 runs 15 residues. The trim removed 3 bases at V and 4 bases at J, leaving 6 bases unmatched. Germline CDR1 SGHAT, CDR2 FQNNGV. CDR3 residues: CASSFTSGERYEQYF. The DNA of the CDR3 is TGTGCCAGCAGCTTCACTAGCGGGGAAAGGTACGAGCAGTACTTC.

The rearrangement links TRBV19 to TRBJ2-1; 10 bases are shared with TRBD2. The ends lost 3 bases at V and 10 bases at J; junction bases unmatched: 9. The CDR3 extends over 15 amino acids. Germline V lookup: CDR1 LNHDA, CDR2 SQIVND (reference sequence). This CDR3 reads CASSIASGRWNEQFF. The CDR3 coding sequence is TGTGCCAGTAGTATTGCTAGCGGGAGATGGAACGAGCAGTTCTTC.

The gene calls are TRBV21-1 and TRBJ1-5; the table's D call, TRBD1, was not checked against the DNA. TRBV21-1 is labeled a pseudogene. The CDR3 extends over 15 amino acids. CDR3 nucleotides: TGTGCCAGCAGCAACTTGACAGATAGCAATCAGCCCCAGCATTTT. This codes for CASSNLTDSNQPQHF.

The chain has TRBV5-1 and TRBJ2-7; weak D call: TRBD2 (5 bases). Germline CDR1 and CDR2: SGHRS and YFSETQ. V lost 5 bases and J lost 7, with 16 bases in between. This CDR3 contains 13 residues. The CDR3 region is CASRSDSLGEQYF. The CDR3 coding sequence is TGCGCCAGCAGATCGGACTCGCTGGGTGAGCAGTACTTC.

The chain couples TRBV14 to TRBJ1-2; D gene uncertain. Germline-derived CDR1 and CDR2 are SGHDN and FVKESK. The V gene lost 3 bases and the J gene lost 2 bases, with 7 bases spanning the gap. The CDR3 runs 13 residues. The CDR3: CASSQTRNYGYTF. CDR3 nucleotides: TGTGCCAGCAGCCAGACAAGAAACTATGGCTACACCTTC.

V gene TRBV2 combines with J gene TRBJ1-1, with D possibly being TRBD1 (5 bases). The germline V gene has CDR1 SNHLY and CDR2 FYNNEI. The CDR3 totals 15 residues. V was pared by 7 bases and J by 0 bases, with 15 bases between. The CDR3 nucleotides are TGTGCCAGCACCCTTTTGGGGCGTCTGAACACTGAAGCTTTCTTT. Protein: CASTLLGRLNTEAFF.

V and J are TRBV2 and TRBJ1-1, with D maybe TRBD1 (6 bases). Germline CDR1 and CDR2: SNHLY and FYNNEI. The ends were cut back, 4 bases at V and 5 bases at J, with 17 bases in the middle. The CDR3 totals 15 residues. The CDR3 reads CASSASTGTWTEAFF. In DNA form, the CDR3 reads TGTGCCAGCAGTGCCTCGACAGGTACGTGGACTGAAGCTTTCTTT.

The chain has TRBV6-4 and TRBJ1-2, with D perhaps matching TRBD1 (5 bases). The CDR3 sequence is 13 residues long. The germline V gene has CDR1 MRHNA and CDR2 SNTAGT. V dropped 2 bases and J dropped 4 bases, with 8 bases sitting between them. The CDR3 bases are TGTGCCAGCAGTGACGGGCAGGGCTATGGCTACACCTTC. Translation gives CASSDGQGYGYTF.

The table lists this clone with a count of one. V gene TRBV7-9 combines with J gene TRBJ1-4; a possible D gene is TRBD1 (5 bases). Trimming removed 3 bases at V and 0 bases at J, with 11 bases between. The CDR3 runs to 16 residues. Germline V CDR1 and CDR2: SEHNR, FQNEAQ (reference sequence). CDR3 protein: CASSLDGTATNEKLFF. The CDR3 DNA reads TGTGCCAGCAGCTTGGACGGGACTGCAACTAATGAAAAACTGTTTTTT.

The chain uses TRBV7-9 and TRBJ2-6, with a possible D match to TRBD1 (6 bases). The CDR3 length is 17 residues. CDR1 SEHNR and CDR2 FQNEAQ come from the germline V gene (reference sequence). Trimming took off 3 bases at V and 0 bases at J, with 12 bases between the two ends. Here the CDR3 DNA reads TGTGCCAGCAGCTTTGGGACACAGGACTCTGGGGCCAACGTCCTGACTTTC. It yields the protein CASSFGTQDSGANVLTF.

The chain employs TRBV5-8 and TRBJ1-6, with 9 bases fitting TRBD1. The CDR3 loop spans 14 amino acids. The junction had 8 bases not matched to a gene; V was cut back by 7 bases and J by 9 bases. Germline CDR1 SGHTS, CDR2 YDEGEE. The CDR3 DNA is TGTGCCAGCTCCCCCGGGACAGGGAGTTCACCCCTCCACTTT. Protein sequence: CASSPGTGSSPLHF.

The chain has TRBV5-1 and TRBJ1-4, with 9 bases that match TRBD1. V was pared by 4 bases and J by 5 bases, with 9 bases of the junction left unmatched. The CDR3 sequence is 16 residues long. Germline V lookup: CDR1 SGHRS, CDR2 YFSETQ. In DNA, the CDR3 is TGCGCCAGCAGCAGTTCAGGGGACAGGGTAAATGAAAAACTGTTTTTT. This sequence encodes CASSSSGDRVNEKLFF.

The chain carries TRBV12-3 or TRBV12-4 and TRBJ1-2; 11 nucleotides match TRBD1. The CDR3 sequence is 13 residues long. Germline trimming cut 10 bases from V and 3 bases from J; bases unmatched to any gene: 4. CDR3 amino acids: CATRGQGDYGYTF. The DNA for the CDR3 is TGTGCCACGAGGGGACAGGGGGACTATGGCTACACCTTC.

The chain links TRBV27 to TRBJ2-7, with 9 bases fitting TRBD1. The CDR3 is 22 residues long. Trimming cost V 4 bases and J 5 bases; bases outside gene matches: 30. Germline V gene lookup returns CDR1 MNHEY and CDR2 SMNVEV (reference sequence). The CDR3 loop reads CASSCTPDSPRDRDLSRDEQYV. CDR3 bases: TGTGCCAGCAGTTGCACCCCGGATAGTCCGCGGGACAGGGACCTATCGAGGGACGAGCAGTACGTC.